These 11 T cell receptor beta chains were all obtained from the same sample, sequenced in a study of blood T cell repertoires in COVID-19. Some clones are missing from TCRdb's copy, which holds only in-frame ones; the method was immunoSEQ multiplex PCR. Of around 250,000 clones listed, roughly 89% are singletons. Specimen: peripheral blood. These receptors all come from a woman aged 40 to 50 who had recovered from COVID-19.

The chain is built from TRBV19 and TRBJ2-1; 11 bases line up with TRBD2. Germline V gene sequence: CDR1 LNHDA, CDR2 SQIVND (reference sequence). The CDR3 runs 15 residues. The trim removed 3 bases at V and 8 bases at J, leaving 6 bases unmatched. In nucleotides, the CDR3 is TGTGCCAGTAGTATGGCGCCTAGCGGGGGGTATGAGCAGTTCTTC. This codes for CASSMAPSGGYEQFF.

The chain carries TRBV2 and TRBJ1-1; 8 positions agree with TRBD1. The CDR3 is 17 residues long. The germline CDR1 and CDR2 sequences are SNHLY and FYNNEI. Trimming cost V 3 bases and J 5 bases; bases outside gene matches: 14. Here the CDR3 reads CASSDALGTGGGTEAFF. In DNA, the CDR3 is TGTGCCAGCAGTGATGCGTTGGGAACAGGGGGGGGTACTGAAGCTTTCTTT.

V and J are TRBV7-2 and TRBJ2-2; D is perhaps TRBD1 (7 bases). V lost 0 bases and J lost 6, with 14 bases in between. Germline V gene lookup returns CDR1 SGHTA and CDR2 FQGNSA. The CDR3 consists of 16 residues. The CDR3 sequence is CASSLAQGGSAGELFF. The CDR3 DNA follows: TGTGCCAGCAGCTTAGCTCAGGGGGGTTCTGCCGGGGAGCTGTTTTTT.

The chain carries TRBV12-3 or TRBV12-4 and TRBJ1-1, with D tentatively TRBD1 (6 bases). Trimming removed 1 base at V and 3 bases at J, with 6 bases between. The CDR3 is 13 residues long. Written as DNA, the CDR3 is TGTGCCAGCAGTTTAGAGGGGGACACTGAAGCTTTCTTT. The encoded protein is CASSLEGDTEAFF.

This sequence joins TRBV24-1 and TRBJ2-5, with D perhaps TRBD2 (6 bases). The V gene lost 4 bases and the J gene lost 0 bases, with 20 bases spanning the gap. The CDR3 contains 18 residues. Germline CDR1 KGHDR, CDR2 SFDVKD. This CDR3 reads CATSDDGTGRGYQETQYF. Here the CDR3 DNA reads TGTGCCACCAGTGACGATGGGACGGGCCGGGGGTACCAAGAGACCCAGTACTTC.

The chain carries TRBV5-6 and TRBJ1-2, with 9 nucleotides matching TRBD1. The V gene end was trimmed by 4 bases and the J gene end by 5 bases; junction bases not matched to a gene: 15. Germline V gene data show CDR1 as SGHDT and CDR2 as YYEEEE. The CDR3 consists of 17 residues. This chain's CDR3 is CASSGRDAPGQGYGYTF. Written as DNA, the CDR3 is TGTGCCAGCAGCGGGAGGGACGCTCCGGGACAGGGATATGGCTACACCTTC.

The chain employs TRBV9 and TRBJ1-2; TRBD1 might be the D (6 bases). CDR1 and CDR2 from the germline V gene are SGDLS and YYNGEE. Trimming stripped 4 bases from V and 6 bases from J, with 16 bases between. The length of the CDR3 is 14 residues. CDR3 DNA sequence: TGTGCCAGCAGCCTCGGGGGGGCCGCGAATGGCTACACCTTC. Translation: CASSLGGAANGYTF. Filled out from reference TRBV9 and TRBJ1-2, the complete variable domain reads DSGVTQTPKHLITATGQRVTLRCSPRSGDLSVYWYQQSLDQGLQFLIQYYNGEERAKGNILERFSAQQFPDLHSELNLSSLELGDSALYFCASSLGGAANGYTFGSGTRLTVV.

The chain has TRBV27 and TRBJ2-2, with D perhaps TRBD1 (7 bases). The germline V gene encodes CDR1 MNHEY and CDR2 SMNVEV (reference sequence). Trimming removed 8 bases at V and 1 base at J, with 11 bases between. The CDR3 sequence is 14 residues long. This chain's CDR3 is CASRRGLNTGELFF. In nucleotides, the CDR3 is TGTGCCAGCCGGAGGGGGCTGAACACCGGGGAGCTGTTTTTT.

This clone was picked up one time. The V and J genes are TRBV6-6 and TRBJ2-2; 12 nucleotides align to TRBD2. The CDR3 extends over 18 amino acids. Germline loops: CDR1 MNHNY, CDR2 SVGAGI (reference sequence). V was pared by 5 bases and J by 0 bases, with 7 bases of the junction left unmatched. CDR3 nucleotide sequence: TGTGCCAGCAGTCCCTGGGGACTAGCGGGTACGAACACCGGGGAGCTGTTTTTT. This translates into CASSPWGLAGTNTGELFF.

For this clone: The sample has other DNA sequences that encode this CDR3 too. The V and J genes are TRBV19 and TRBJ2-1, with D perhaps matching TRBD2 (6 bases). The germline CDR1 and CDR2 sequences are LNHDA and SQIVND (reference sequence). Trimming removed 5 bases from V and 4 bases from J, with 6 bases in between. The CDR3 spans 12 residues. The CDR3, as DNA: TGTGCCAGTAGTGGGGGGTACAATGAGCAGTTCTTC. The encoded protein is CASSGGYNEQFF.

The V call is TRBV14, the J call TRBJ2-7, with D tentatively TRBD2 (8 bases). The CDR3 sequence is 14 residues long. V was trimmed by 4 bases and J by 13 bases, leaving 23 bases between them. The germline gives CDR1 SGHDN, CDR2 FVKESK. CDR3 in amino acids: CASSPTLRQGLGYF. The CDR3 DNA sequence: TGTGCCAGCAGCCCAACATTAAGACAGGGACTAGGATACTTC.